The rows below give T cell receptor beta chains drawn from one sample of a study of blood T cell repertoires in COVID-19. Sequencing used immunoSEQ multiplex PCR; TCRdb keeps in-frame clones, though not all of them. This table holds under 40,000 clones, 90% to 95% found once. The sample taken for sequencing was peripheral blood. These receptors were taken from a man aged 55 to 70 with active or convalescent COVID-19. CDR3s include the opening cysteine and the closing phenylalanine or tryptophan. A D gene is named only where the DNA matches it firmly. For some rows the clone size is stated as once, few or many, or as a class when expanded; others skip it.

TRBV2,NA,NA,TRBJ1-1,CASSGGGLAMNTEAFF,TGTGCCAGCAGTGGCGGGGGCTTGGCAATGAACACTGAAGCTTTCTTT
TRBV4-2,TRBD2,NA,TRBJ2-3,CASRRSSGGREDTQYF,TGTGCCAGCAGACGCTCTAGCGGGGGGCGCGAAGATACGCAGTATTTT
TRBV20-1,NA,NA,TRBJ1-5,CSASVDGGGNQPQHF,TGCAGTGCTAGTGTGGATGGGGGGGGTAATCAGCCCCAGCATTTT
TRBV11-2,NA,NA,TRBJ1-1,CASSLVQGKAFF,TGTGCCAGCAGCTTAGTACAGGGTAAAGCTTTCTTT
TRBV28,TRBD2,NA,TRBJ2-3,CASSFYFTRTSGSSDTQYF,TGTGCCAGCAGTTTCTACTTCACAAGGACTAGCGGGAGCTCAGATACGCAGTATTTT
TRBV6-6,TRBD2,NA,TRBJ2-3,CASSLGTSVQYF,TGTGCCAGCTCCCTTGGGACTAGCGTGCAGTATTTT
TRBV6-2/TRBV6-3,NA,many,TRBJ2-7,CASSPYGGSYEQYF,TGTGCCAGCAGTCCGTACGGGGGCTCCTACGAGCAGTACTTC
TRBV5-4,TRBD1,NA,TRBJ2-7,CASSLGGREDEQYF,TGTGCCAGCAGCTTAGGGGGCAGGGAAGACGAGCAGTACTTC
TRBV7-3,NA,NA,TRBJ2-1,CASSSPGNSYNEQFF,TGTGCCAGCAGCTCACCGGGGAATTCCTACAATGAGCAGTTCTTC
TRBV5-6,NA,NA,TRBJ2-1,CASSLGLDIYNEQFF,TGTGCCAGCAGCTTGGGACTTGATATCTACAATGAGCAGTTCTTC
TRBV2,TRBD2,once,TRBJ2-3,CASSAEVAGADTQYF,TGTGCCAGCAGTGCAGAAGTAGCGGGGGCAGATACGCAGTATTTT
TRBV6-2/TRBV6-3,TRBD1,NA,TRBJ2-7,CASSSPGTGTYEQYF,TGTGCCAGCAGTTCCCCTGGGACAGGTACCTACGAGCAGTACTTC
TRBV12-5,NA,NA,TRBJ2-5,CASGLVPGDIRGETQYF,TGTGCTAGTGGTTTGGTTCCTGGGGACATCCGCGGGGAGACCCAGTACTTC
TRBV9,NA,NA,TRBJ2-1,CASSVVPESEQFF,TGTGCCAGCAGCGTAGTTCCGGAGAGTGAGCAGTTCTTC
TRBV5-1,TRBD2,NA,TRBJ2-5,CASSWGTSGYQETQYF,TGCGCCAGCAGCTGGGGGACTAGCGGGTACCAAGAGACCCAGTACTTC
TRBV29-1,TRBD1,once,TRBJ1-1,CSAPQGVDTEAFF,TGCAGCGCTCCACAGGGGGTGGACACTGAAGCTTTCTTT
TRBV7-2,TRBD1,once,TRBJ2-7,CASSSGGHAFYEQYF,TGTGCCAGCAGCTCAGGGGGACACGCTTTCTACGAGCAGTACTTC
TRBV18,TRBD1,NA,TRBJ2-5,CASSTGAKETQYF,TGTGCCAGCTCAACAGGGGCCAAAGAGACCCAGTACTTC
TRBV15,NA,NA,TRBJ1-6,CATSRDRAGAGSPLHF,TGTGCCACCAGCAGAGATCGAGCGGGGGCTGGTTCACCCCTCCACTTT
TRBV6-5,NA,NA,TRBJ2-5,CASTSAGTSKETQYF,TGTGCCAGCACCTCAGCGGGGACATCAAAAGAGACCCAGTACTTC
TRBV6-5,TRBD2,NA,TRBJ2-7,CASRLAGAYEQYF,TGTGCCAGCAGATTAGCGGGGGCCTACGAGCAGTACTTC
TRBV27,TRBD1,NA,TRBJ1-1,CASRTPGGWNTEAFF,TGTGCCAGCAGGACCCCAGGGGGCTGGAACACTGAAGCTTTCTTT
TRBV13,TRBD2,NA,TRBJ2-1,CASSPEGLAVYNEQFF,TGTGCCAGCAGCCCTGAGGGACTAGCGGTTTACAATGAGCAGTTCTTC
TRBV28,TRBD1,NA,TRBJ1-5,CASTAPRDRDRQPQHF,TGTGCCAGCACCGCCCCCAGAGACAGGGATCGGCAGCCCCAGCATTTT
TRBV5-1,TRBD2,few,TRBJ2-7,CASRPLERGSYEQYF,TGCGCCAGCAGACCGTTGGAGCGGGGATCCTACGAGCAGTACTTC
TRBV5-4,NA,NA,TRBJ1-1,CASSKPTGMNTEAFF,TGTGCCAGCAGCAAACCGACGGGTATGAACACTGAAGCTTTCTTT
TRBV7-3,TRBD2,NA,TRBJ2-1,CASSPGTSQFF,TGTGCCAGCAGCCCGGGGACTAGCCAGTTCTTC
TRBV15,TRBD1,NA,TRBJ1-1,CATSRDMQGVTEAFF,TGTGCCACCAGCAGAGATATGCAGGGGGTGACTGAAGCTTTCTTT
TRBV18,NA,NA,TRBJ1-4,CASSTTAATNEKLFF,TGTGCCAGCTCGACGACAGCCGCAACTAATGAAAAACTGTTTTTT
TRBV2,NA,NA,TRBJ1-2,CASSVGEGGYGYTF,TGTGCCAGCAGTGTGGGCGAGGGAGGCTATGGCTACACCTTC
TRBV28,TRBD1,NA,TRBJ1-5,CASQGGGHSNQPQHF,TGTGCCAGCCAAGGGGGCGGCCATAGCAATCAGCCCCAGCATTTT
TRBV24-1,TRBD1,NA,TRBJ1-2,CATSDLGDRGLEGYTF,TGTGCCACCAGTGATTTAGGGGACAGGGGATTGGAAGGCTACACCTTC
TRBV18,TRBD1,NA,TRBJ2-7,CASSPGQGIAYEQYF,TGTGCCAGCTCACCGGGACAGGGGATAGCCTACGAGCAGTACTTC
TRBV7-9,NA,NA,TRBJ1-1,CASSETQGVNTEAFF,TGTGCCAGCAGCGAGACACAGGGAGTGAACACTGAAGCTTTCTTT
TRBV18,TRBD1,NA,TRBJ1-5,CASSSDRGPIQPQHF,TGTGCCAGCTCATCGGACAGGGGGCCAATTCAGCCCCAGCATTTT
TRBV9,NA,NA,TRBJ1-3,CASSGAGRSGNTIYF,TGTGCCAGCAGCGGGGCGGGACGCTCTGGAAACACCATATATTTT
TRBV29-1,NA,NA,TRBJ1-3,CSVGAGARNTIYF,TGCAGCGTTGGGGCAGGGGCTAGAAACACCATATATTTT
TRBV6-4,NA,NA,TRBJ2-3,CASSDAIGAPTDTQYF,TGTGCCAGCAGTGACGCTATAGGGGCCCCCACAGATACGCAGTATTTT
TRBV11-2,TRBD1,NA,TRBJ1-2,CASRTDRGLGGYTF,TGTGCCAGCAGAACTGACAGGGGGCTTGGTGGCTACACCTTC
TRBV20-1,TRBD1,NA,TRBJ1-1,CSAYRGLAFF,TGCAGTGCTTACAGGGGACTAGCTTTCTTT
TRBV11-2,NA,few,TRBJ1-2,CASSGIGSEHNYGYTF,TGTGCCAGCAGCGGAATCGGGTCCGAGCACAACTATGGCTACACCTTC
TRBV4-3,TRBD2,NA,TRBJ2-3,CASSQGTSLLRPTDTQYF,TGCGCCAGCAGCCAAGGGACTAGCCTTCTCAGGCCCACAGATACGCAGTATTTT
TRBV4-1,TRBD2,many,TRBJ2-3,CASSPPLWGGTDTQYF,TGCGCCAGCAGCCCTCCACTATGGGGAGGGACAGATACGCAGTATTTT
TRBV5-1,TRBD1,NA,TRBJ1-2,CASSSVRTGTRQKYGYTF,TGCGCCAGCAGCTCCGTCAGGACAGGGACAAGGCAGAAGTATGGCTACACCTTC
TRBV5-5,TRBD2,once,TRBJ2-5,CASSVTSVGETQYF,TGTGCCAGCAGCGTTACTAGCGTGGGAGAGACCCAGTACTTC
TRBV6-5,NA,NA,TRBJ1-1,CASSYSSVLTEAFF,TGTGCCAGCAGTTACTCGAGCGTTTTGACTGAAGCTTTCTTT
TRBV30,TRBD2,NA,TRBJ2-3,CAWSEGGRPDTQYF,TGTGCCTGGAGTGAGGGCGGGAGGCCAGATACGCAGTATTTT
TRBV19,NA,NA,TRBJ2-7,CASSMGRVGGEQYF,TGTGCCAGTAGTATGGGCCGGGTCGGGGGCGAGCAGTACTTC
TRBV9,NA,NA,TRBJ2-3,CASSRQSDTQYF,TGTGCCAGCAGCCGACAGTCAGATACGCAGTATTTT
TRBV23-1,TRBD2,NA,TRBJ2-5,CASIPLGGGGKETQYF,TGCGCCAGCATCCCCCTGGGCGGGGGAGGGAAAGAGACCCAGTACTTC
TRBV24-1,TRBD1,NA,TRBJ1-5,CATSDWGTGIDNQPQHF,TGTGCCACCAGTGATTGGGGGACAGGGATCGACAATCAGCCCCAGCATTTT
TRBV6-6,NA,NA,TRBJ1-2,CASSYDGHTNYGYTF,TGTGCCAGCAGTTACGATGGACATACCAACTATGGCTACACCTTC